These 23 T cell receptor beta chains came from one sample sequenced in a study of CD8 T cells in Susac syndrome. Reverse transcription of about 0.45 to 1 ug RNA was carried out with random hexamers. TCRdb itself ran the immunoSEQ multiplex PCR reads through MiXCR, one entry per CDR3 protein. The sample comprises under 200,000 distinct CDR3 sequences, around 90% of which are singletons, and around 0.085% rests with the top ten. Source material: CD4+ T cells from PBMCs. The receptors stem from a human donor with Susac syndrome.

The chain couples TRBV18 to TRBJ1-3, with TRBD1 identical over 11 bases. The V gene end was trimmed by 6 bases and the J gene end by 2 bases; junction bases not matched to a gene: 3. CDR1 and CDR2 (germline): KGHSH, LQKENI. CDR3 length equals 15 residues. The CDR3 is CASSPGQGAGNTIYF. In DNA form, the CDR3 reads TGTGCCAGCTCGCCGGGACAGGGGGCTGGAAACACCATATATTTT.

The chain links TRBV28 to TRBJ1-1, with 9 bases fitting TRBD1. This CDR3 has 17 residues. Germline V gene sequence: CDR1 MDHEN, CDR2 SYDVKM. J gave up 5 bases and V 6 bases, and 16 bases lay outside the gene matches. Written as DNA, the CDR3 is TGTGCCAGCAGGGGACCCGGGACAGGGCTGGCATTGACTGAAGCTTTCTTT. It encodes CASRGPGTGLALTEAFF.

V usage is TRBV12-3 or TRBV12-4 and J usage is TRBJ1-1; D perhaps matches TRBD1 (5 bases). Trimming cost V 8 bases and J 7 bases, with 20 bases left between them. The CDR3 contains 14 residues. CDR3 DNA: TGTGCCAGCCTCATTCTCGACTTTGGGGGTGAAGCTTTCTTT. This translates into CASLILDFGGEAFF.

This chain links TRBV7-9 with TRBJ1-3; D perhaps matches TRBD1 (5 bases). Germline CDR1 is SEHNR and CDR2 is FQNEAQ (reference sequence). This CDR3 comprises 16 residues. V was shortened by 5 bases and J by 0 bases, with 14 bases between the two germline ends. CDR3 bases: TGTGCCAGCAGCCCCGACCAGGGAGGCTCTGGAAACACCATATATTTT. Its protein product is CASSPDQGGSGNTIYF.

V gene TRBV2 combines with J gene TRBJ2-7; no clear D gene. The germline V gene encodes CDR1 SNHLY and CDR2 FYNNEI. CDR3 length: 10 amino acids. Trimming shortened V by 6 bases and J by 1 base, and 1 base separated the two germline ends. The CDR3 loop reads CASRSYEQYF. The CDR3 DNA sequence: TGTGCCAGCAGGTCCTACGAGCAGTACTTC.

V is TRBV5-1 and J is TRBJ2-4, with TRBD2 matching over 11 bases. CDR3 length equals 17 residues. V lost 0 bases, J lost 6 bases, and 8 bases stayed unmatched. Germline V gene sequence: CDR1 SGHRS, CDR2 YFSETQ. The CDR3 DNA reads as TGCGCCAGCAGCTTGGAGGTAGCGGGGGGGCTTGGAAACATTCAGTACTTC. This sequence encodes CASSLEVAGGLGNIQYF.

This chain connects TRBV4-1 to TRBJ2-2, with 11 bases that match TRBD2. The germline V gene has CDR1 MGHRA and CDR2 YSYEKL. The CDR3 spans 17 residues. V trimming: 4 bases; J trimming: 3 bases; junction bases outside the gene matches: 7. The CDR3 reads CASSRLPGLADTGELFF. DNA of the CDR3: TGCGCCAGCAGCCGACTGCCGGGACTAGCGGACACCGGGGAGCTGTTTTTT.

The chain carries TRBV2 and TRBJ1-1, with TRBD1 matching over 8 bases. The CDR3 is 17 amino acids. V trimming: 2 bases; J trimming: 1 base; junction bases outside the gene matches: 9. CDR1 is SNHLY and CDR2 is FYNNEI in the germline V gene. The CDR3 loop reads CASSESGRGPGNTEAFF. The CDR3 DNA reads TGTGCCAGCAGTGAATCGGGCAGGGGGCCCGGGAACACTGAAGCTTTCTTT.

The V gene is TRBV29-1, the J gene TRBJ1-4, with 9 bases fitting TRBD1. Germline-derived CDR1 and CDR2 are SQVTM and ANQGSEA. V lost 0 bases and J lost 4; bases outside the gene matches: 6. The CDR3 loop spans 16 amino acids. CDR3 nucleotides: TGCAGCGTTGAAGAAGACAGGGGGTGGTATAATGAAAAACTGTTTTTT. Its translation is CSVEEDRGWYNEKLFF.

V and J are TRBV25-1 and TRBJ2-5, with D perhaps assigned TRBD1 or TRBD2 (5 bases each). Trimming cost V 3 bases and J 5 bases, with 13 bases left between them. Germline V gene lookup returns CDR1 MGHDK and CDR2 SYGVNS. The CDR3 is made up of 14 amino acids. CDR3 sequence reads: CASSEVGVSETQYF. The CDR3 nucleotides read TGTGCCAGCAGTGAGGTGGGGGTCTCCGAGACCCAGTACTTC. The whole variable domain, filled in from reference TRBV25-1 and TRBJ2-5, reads EADIYQTPRYLVIGTGKKITLECSQTMGHDKMYWYQQDPGMELHLIHYSYGVNSTEKGDLSSESTVSRIRTEHFPLTLESARPSHTSQYLCASSEVGVSETQYFGPGTRLLVL.

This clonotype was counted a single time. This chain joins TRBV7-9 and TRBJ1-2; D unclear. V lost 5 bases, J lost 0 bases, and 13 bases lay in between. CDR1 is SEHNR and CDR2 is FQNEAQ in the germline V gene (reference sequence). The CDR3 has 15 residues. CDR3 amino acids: CASSQHQVSNYGYTF. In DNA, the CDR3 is TGTGCCAGCAGCCAACACCAAGTATCTAACTATGGCTACACCTTC.

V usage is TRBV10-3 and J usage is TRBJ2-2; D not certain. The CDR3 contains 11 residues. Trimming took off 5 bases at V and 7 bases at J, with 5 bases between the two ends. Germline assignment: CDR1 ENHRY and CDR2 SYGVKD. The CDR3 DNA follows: TGTGCCATCAGTAATTTCGGGGAGCTGTTTTTT. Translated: CAISNFGELFF.

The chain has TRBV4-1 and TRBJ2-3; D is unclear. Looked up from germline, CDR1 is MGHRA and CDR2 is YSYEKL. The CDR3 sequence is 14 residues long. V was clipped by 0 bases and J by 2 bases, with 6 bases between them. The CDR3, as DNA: TGCGCCAGCAGCCAAGACTATTCCACAGATACGCAGTATTTT. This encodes CASSQDYSTDTQYF.

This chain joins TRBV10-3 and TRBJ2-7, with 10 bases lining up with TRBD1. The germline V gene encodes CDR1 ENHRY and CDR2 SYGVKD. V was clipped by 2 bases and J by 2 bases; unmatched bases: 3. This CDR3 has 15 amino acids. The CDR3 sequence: CAISEGTGAAYEQYF. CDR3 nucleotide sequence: TGTGCCATCAGTGAGGGGACAGGGGCCGCCTACGAGCAGTACTTC.

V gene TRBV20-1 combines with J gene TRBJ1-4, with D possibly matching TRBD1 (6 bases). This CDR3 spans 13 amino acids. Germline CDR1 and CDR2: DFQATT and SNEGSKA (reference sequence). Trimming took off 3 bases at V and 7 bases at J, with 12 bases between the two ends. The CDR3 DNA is TGCAGTGCTAGCCAGGGGCTGCCTGAAAAACTGTTTTTT. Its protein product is CSASQGLPEKLFF.

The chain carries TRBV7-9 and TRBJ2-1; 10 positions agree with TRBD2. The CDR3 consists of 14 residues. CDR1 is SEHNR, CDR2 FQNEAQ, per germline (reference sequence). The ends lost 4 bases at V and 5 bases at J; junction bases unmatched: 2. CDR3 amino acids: CASSSLAGDNEQFF. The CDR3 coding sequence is TGTGCCAGCAGCTCCCTAGCGGGAGACAATGAGCAGTTCTTC.

The CDR3 DNA reads as TGCGCCAGCAGCCGCCACGACAGAGGCGGCTACACCTTC. This translates into CASSRHDRGGYTF. V usage is TRBV4-1 and J usage is TRBJ1-2, with D perhaps TRBD1 (5 bases). CDR3 length: 13 residues. Trimming removed 4 bases at V and 8 bases at J, with 14 bases between. The germline V gene encodes CDR1 MGHRA and CDR2 YSYEKL.

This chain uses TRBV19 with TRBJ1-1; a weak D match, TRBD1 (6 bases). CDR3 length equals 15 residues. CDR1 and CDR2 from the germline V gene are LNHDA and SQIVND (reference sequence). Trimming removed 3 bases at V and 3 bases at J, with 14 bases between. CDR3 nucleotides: TGTGCCAGTAGTATTTACAGGGATCCGGACACTGAAGCTTTCTTT. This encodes CASSIYRDPDTEAFF.

The CDR3 spells CASSLAGTAWVGSPLHF. The CDR3 bases are TGTGCCAGCAGTTTAGCGGGGACAGCGTGGGTCGGTTCACCCCTCCACTTT. The chain links TRBV12-3 or TRBV12-4 to TRBJ1-6; 7 positions agree with TRBD1. J was trimmed by 9 bases and V by 0 bases; bases with no gene match: 11. The CDR3 has 17 amino acids.

The CDR3 reads CATSSVLGYSNEQFF. In DNA, the CDR3 is TGTGCCACCAGCAGTGTCCTGGGGTACAGCAATGAGCAGTTCTTC. This sequence joins TRBV15 and TRBJ2-1; D gene ambiguous. Germline V gives CDR1 LNHNV, CDR2 YYDKDF (reference sequence). There are 15 residues in the CDR3. Trimming removed 3 bases from V and 6 bases from J, with 15 bases in between.

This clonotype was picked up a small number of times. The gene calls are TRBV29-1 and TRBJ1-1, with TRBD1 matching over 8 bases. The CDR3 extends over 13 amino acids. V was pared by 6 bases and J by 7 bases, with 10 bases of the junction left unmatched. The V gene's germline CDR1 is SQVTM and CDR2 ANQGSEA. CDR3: CSVVRTGTNEAFF. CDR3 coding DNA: TGCAGCGTCGTAAGGACAGGGACGAATGAAGCTTTCTTT. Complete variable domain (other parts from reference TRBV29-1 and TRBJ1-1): SAVISQKPSRDICQRGTSLTIQCQVDSQVTMMFWYRQQPGQSLTLIATANQGSEATYESGFVIDKFPISRPNLTFSTLTVSNMSPEDSSIYLCSVVRTGTNEAFFGQGTRLTVV.

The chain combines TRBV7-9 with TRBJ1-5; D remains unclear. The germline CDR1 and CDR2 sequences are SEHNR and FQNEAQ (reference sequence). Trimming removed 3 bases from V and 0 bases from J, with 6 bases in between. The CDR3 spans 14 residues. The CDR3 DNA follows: TGTGCCAGCAGCTTTGGCGATAGCAATCAGCCCCAGCATTTT. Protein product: CASSFGDSNQPQHF. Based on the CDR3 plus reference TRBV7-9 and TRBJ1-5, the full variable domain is DTGVSQNPRHKITKRGQNVTFRCDPISEHNRLYWYRQTLGQGPEFLTYFQNEAQLEKSRLLSDRFSAERPKGSFSTLEIQRTEQGDSAMYLCASSFGDSNQPQHFGDGTRLSIL.

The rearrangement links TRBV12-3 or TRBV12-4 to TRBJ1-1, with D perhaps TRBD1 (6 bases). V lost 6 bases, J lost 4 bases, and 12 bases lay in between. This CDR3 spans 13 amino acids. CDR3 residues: CASRRGGVTEAFF. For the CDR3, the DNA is TGTGCCAGCAGACGAGGGGGTGTCACTGAAGCTTTCTTT.